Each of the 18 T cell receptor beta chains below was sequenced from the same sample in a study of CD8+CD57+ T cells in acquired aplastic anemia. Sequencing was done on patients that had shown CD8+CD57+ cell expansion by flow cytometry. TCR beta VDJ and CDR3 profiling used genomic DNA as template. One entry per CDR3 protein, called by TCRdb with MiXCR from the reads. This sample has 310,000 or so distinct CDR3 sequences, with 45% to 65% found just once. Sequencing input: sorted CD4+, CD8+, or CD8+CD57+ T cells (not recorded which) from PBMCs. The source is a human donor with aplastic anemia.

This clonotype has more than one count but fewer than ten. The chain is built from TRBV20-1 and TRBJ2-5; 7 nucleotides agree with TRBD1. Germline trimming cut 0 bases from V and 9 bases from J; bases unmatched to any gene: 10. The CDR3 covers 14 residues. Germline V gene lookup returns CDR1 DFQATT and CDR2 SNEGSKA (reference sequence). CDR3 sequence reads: CSAREPTGRGAQYF. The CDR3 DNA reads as TGCAGTGCTAGAGAGCCGACAGGGAGAGGGGCCCAGTACTTC.

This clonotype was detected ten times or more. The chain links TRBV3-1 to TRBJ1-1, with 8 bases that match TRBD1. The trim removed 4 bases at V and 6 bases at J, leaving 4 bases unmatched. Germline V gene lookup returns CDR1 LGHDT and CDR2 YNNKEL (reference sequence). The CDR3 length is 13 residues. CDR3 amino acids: CASSPSTGAEAFF. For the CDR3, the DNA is TGTGCCAGCAGCCCATCGACAGGGGCTGAAGCTTTCTTT.

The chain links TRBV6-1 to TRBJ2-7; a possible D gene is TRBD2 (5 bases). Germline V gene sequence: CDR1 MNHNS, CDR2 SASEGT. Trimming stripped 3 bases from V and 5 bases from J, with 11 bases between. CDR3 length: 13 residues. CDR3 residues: CASSDPGIHEQYF. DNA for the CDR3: TGTGCCAGCAGTGACCCGGGGATCCACGAGCAGTACTTC.

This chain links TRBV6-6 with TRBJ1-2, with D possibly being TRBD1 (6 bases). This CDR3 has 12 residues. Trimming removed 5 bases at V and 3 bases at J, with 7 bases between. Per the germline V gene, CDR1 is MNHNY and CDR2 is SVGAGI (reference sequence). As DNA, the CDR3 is TGTGCCAGCAGTCGGACAGACTATGGCTACACCTTC. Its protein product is CASSRTDYGYTF.

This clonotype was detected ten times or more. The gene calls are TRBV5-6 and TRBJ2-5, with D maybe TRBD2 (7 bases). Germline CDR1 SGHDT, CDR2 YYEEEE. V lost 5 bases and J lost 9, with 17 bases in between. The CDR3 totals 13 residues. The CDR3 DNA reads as TGTGCCAGCAGATACTCGGGGGGCGCTTCCCAGTACTTC. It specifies CASRYSGGASQYF.

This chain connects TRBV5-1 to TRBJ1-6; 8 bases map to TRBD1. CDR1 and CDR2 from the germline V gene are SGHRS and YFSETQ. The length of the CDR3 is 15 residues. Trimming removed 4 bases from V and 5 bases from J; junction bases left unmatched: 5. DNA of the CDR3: TGCGCCAGCAGCCTTAGGACAGGGAATAATTCACCCCTCCACTTT. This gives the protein CASSLRTGNNSPLHF.

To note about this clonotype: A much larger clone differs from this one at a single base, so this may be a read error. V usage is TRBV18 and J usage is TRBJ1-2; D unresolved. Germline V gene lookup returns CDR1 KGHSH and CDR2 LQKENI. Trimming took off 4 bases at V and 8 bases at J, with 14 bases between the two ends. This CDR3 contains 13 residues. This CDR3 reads CASSQIVGWGYTF. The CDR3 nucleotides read TGTGCCAGCTCACAGATTGTCGGGTGGGGCTACACCTTC.

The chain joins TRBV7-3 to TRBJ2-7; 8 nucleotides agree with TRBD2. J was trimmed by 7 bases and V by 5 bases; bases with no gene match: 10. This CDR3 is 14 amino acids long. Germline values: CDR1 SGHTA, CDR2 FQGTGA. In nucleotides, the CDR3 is TGTGCCAGCAGCAACGGGCGGGGGGCGAGGGAGCAGTACTTC. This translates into CASSNGRGAREQYF.

The CDR3 loop reads CASSLTGQGATDTQYF. CDR3 DNA sequence: TGTGCCAGCAGCTTAACCGGACAGGGGGCAACAGATACGCAGTATTTT. This rearrangement joins TRBV7-9 to TRBJ2-3; 11 bases match TRBD1. There are 16 residues in the CDR3. CDR1 and CDR2 (germline): SEHNR, FQNEAQ (reference sequence). The V segment lost 2 bases and the J segment 3 bases; nucleotides outside the gene matches: 4.

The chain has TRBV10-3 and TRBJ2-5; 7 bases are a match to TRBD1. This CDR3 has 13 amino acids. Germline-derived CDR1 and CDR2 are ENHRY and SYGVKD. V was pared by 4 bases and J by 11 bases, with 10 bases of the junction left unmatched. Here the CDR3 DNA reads TGTGCCATCAGTGGGTCCAGCGGACAGGAGCAGTACTTC. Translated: CAISGSSGQEQYF.

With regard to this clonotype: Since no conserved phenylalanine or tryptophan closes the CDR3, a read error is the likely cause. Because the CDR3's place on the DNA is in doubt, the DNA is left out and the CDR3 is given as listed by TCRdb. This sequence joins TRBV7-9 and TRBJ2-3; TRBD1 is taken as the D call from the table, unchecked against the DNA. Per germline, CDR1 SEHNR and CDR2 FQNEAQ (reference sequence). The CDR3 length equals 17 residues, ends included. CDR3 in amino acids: CASSSDRGLGLHRYAVV.

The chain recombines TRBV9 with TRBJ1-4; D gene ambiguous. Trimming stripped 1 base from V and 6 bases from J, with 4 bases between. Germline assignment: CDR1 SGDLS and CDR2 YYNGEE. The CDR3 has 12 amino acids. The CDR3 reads CASSVRDEKLFF. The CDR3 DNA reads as TGTGCCAGCAGCGTAAGGGATGAAAAACTGTTTTTT.

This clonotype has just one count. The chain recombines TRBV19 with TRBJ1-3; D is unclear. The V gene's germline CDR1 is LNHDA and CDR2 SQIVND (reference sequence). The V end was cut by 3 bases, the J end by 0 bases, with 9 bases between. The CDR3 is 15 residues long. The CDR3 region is CASSMDWSSGNTIYF. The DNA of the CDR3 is TGTGCCAGTAGTATGGACTGGAGCTCTGGAAACACCATATATTTT.

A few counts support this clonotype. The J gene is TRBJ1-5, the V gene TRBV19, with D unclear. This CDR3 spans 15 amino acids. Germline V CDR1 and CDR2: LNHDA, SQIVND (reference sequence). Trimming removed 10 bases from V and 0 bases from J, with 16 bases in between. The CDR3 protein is CATRTDRSSNQPQHF. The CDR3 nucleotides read TGTGCCACTCGGACGGATAGAAGTAGCAATCAGCCCCAGCATTTT.

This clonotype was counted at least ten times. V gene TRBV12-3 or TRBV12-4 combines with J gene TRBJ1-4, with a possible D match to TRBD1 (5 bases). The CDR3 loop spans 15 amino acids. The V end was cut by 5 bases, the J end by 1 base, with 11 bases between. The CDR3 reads CASSPSGGTNEKLFF. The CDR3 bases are TGTGCCAGCAGTCCCTCGGGGGGAACTAATGAAAAACTGTTTTTT.

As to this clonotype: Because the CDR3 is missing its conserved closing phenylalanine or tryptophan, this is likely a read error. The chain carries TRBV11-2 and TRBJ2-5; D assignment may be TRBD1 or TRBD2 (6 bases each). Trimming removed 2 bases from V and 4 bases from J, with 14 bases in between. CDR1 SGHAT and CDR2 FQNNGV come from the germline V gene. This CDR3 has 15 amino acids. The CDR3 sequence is CASSLIWGAGETQYL. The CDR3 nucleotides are TGTGCCAGCAGCTTAATTTGGGGGGCGGGAGAGACCCAGTACCTC.

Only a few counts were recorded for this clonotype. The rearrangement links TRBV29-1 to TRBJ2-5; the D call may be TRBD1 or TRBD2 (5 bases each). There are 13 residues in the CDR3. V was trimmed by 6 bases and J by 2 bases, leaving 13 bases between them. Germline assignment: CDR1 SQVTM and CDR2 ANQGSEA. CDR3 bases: TGCAGCGTGGGGCGGGCAGTTCAAGAGACCCAGTACTTC. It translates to CSVGRAVQETQYF.

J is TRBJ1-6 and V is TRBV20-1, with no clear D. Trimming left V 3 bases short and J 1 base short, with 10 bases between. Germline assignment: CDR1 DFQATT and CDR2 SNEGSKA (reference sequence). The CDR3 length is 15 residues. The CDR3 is CSARAGLSYNSPLHF. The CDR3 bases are TGCAGTGCTAGGGCAGGTCTATCCTATAATTCACCCCTCCACTTT.